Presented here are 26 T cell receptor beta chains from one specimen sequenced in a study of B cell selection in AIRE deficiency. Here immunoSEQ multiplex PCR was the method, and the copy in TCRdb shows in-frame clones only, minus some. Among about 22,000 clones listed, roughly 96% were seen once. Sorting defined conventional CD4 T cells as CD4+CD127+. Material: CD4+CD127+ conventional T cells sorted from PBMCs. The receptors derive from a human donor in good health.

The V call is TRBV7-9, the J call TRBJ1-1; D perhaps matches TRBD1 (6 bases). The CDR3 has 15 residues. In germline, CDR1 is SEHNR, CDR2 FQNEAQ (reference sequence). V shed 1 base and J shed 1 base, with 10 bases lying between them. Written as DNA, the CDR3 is TGTGCCAGCAGCTTAGAGGGACACGGGAACACTGAAGCTTTCTTT. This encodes CASSLEGHGNTEAFF.

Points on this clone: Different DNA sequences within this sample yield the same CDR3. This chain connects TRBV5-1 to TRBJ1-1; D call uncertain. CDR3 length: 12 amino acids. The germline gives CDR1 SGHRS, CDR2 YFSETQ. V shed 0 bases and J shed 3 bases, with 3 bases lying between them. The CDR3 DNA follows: TGCGCCAGCAGCTTGGGGGACACTGAAGCTTTCTTT. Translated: CASSLGDTEAFF. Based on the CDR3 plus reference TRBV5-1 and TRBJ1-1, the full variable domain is KAGVTQTPRYLIKTRGQQVTLSCSPISGHRSVSWYQQTPGQGLQFLFEYFSETQRNKGNFPGRFSGRQFSNSRSEMNVSTLELGDSALYLCASSLGDTEAFFGQGTRLTVV.

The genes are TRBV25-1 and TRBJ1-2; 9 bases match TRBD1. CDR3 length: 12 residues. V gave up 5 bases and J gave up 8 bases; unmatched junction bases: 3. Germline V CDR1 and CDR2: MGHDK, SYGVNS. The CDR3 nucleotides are TGTGCCAGCAGTAAGACAGGGGGAGGCTACACCTTC. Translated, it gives CASSKTGGGYTF.

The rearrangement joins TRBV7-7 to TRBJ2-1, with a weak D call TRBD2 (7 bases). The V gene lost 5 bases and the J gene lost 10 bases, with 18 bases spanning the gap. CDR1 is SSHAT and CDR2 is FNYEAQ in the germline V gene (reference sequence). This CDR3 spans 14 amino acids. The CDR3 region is CASSQGTNNFEQFF. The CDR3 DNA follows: TGTGCCAGCAGCCAGGGGACTAACAATTTCGAGCAGTTCTTC.

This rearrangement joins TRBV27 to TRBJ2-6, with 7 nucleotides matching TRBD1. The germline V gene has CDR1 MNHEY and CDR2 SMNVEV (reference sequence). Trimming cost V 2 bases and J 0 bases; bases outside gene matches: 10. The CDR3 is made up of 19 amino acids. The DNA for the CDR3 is TGTGCCAGCAGTTTAAGGTTGATCGACAGGGTCTCTGGGGCCAACGTCCTGACTTTC. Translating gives CASSLRLIDRVSGANVLTF.

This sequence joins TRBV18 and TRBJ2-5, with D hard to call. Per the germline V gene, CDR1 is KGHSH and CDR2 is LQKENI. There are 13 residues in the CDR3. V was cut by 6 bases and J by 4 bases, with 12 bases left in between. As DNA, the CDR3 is TGTGCCAGCTCCTTAAGGAATGGAGAGACCCAGTACTTC. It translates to CASSLRNGETQYF.

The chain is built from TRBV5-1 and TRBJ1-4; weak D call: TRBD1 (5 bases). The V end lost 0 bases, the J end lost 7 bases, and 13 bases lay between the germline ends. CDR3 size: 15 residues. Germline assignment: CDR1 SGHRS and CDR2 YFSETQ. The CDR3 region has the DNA TGCGCCAGCAGCTTGGAAGGGGCGGGGAGTGAAAAACTGTTTTTT. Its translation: CASSLEGAGSEKLFF.

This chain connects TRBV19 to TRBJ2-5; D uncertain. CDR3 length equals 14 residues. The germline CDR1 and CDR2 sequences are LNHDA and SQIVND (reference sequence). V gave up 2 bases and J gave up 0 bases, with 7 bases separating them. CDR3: CASSISHYQETQYF. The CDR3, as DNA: TGTGCCAGTAGTATATCACATTACCAAGAGACCCAGTACTTC.

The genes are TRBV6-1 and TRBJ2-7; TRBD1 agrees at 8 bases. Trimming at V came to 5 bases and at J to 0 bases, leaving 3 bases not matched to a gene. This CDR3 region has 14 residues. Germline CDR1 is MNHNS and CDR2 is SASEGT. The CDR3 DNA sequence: TGTGCCAGCAGTCGGACAGGGACCTCCTACGAGCAGTACTTC. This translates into CASSRTGTSYEQYF.

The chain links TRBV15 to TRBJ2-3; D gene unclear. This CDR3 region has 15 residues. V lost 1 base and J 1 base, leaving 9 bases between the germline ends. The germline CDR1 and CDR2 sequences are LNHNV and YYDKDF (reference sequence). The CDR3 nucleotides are TGTGCCACCAGCAGAGGGGCCAGCCGCACAGATACGCAGTATTTT. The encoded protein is CATSRGASRTDTQYF.

The CDR3, as DNA: TGTGCCAGCAGTTACTCCGGGACACCGAACACCGGGGAGCTGTTTTTT. It is translated as CASSYSGTPNTGELFF. This chain joins TRBV6-5 and TRBJ2-2, with D perhaps matching TRBD1 (6 bases). CDR3 length equals 16 residues. CDR1 is MNHEY and CDR2 is SVGAGI in the germline V gene. V was pared by 0 bases and J by 0 bases, with 8 bases between.

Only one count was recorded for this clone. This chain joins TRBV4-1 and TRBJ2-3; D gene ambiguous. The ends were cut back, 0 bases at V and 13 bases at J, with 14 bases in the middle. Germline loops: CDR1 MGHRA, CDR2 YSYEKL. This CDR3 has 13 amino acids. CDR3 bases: TGCGCCAGCAGCCAAGATTTAGACCTCCGGGAGTATTTT. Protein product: CASSQDLDLREYF.

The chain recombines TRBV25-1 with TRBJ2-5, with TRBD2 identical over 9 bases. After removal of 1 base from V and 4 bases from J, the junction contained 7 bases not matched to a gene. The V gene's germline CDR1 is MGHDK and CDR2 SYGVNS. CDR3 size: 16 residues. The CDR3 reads CASSELASGARETQYF. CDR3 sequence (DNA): TGTGCCAGCAGTGAATTGGCTAGCGGGGCCCGAGAGACCCAGTACTTC.

The DNA for the CDR3 is TGTGCCAGCAGCCCCCTACCGGGACCCAAGAATTCACCCCTCCACTTT. This translates into CASSPLPGPKNSPLHF. The V call is TRBV7-2, the J call TRBJ1-6; possibly TRBD1 for D (5 bases). Germline CDR1 and CDR2: SGHTA and FQGNSA. Trimming removed 5 bases at V and 7 bases at J, with 18 bases between. This CDR3 spans 16 amino acids.

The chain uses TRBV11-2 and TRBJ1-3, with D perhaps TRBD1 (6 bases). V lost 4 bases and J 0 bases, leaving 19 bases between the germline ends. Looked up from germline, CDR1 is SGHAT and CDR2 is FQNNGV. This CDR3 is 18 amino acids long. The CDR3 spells CASSSKGGDKHSGNTIYF. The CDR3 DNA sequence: TGTGCCAGCAGCTCCAAGGGTGGGGACAAACACTCTGGAAACACCATATATTTT.

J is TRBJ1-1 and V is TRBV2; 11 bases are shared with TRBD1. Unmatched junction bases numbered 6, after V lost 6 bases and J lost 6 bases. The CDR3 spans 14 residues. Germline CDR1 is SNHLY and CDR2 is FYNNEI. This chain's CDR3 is CASSPGQGAPEAFF. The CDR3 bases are TGTGCCAGCAGCCCAGGACAGGGGGCTCCTGAAGCTTTCTTT.

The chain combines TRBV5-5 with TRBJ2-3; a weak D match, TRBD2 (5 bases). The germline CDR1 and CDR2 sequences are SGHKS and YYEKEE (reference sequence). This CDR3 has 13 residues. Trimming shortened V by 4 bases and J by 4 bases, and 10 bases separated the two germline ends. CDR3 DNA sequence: TGTGCCAGCAGCGGCCAGGAGGCAGATACGCAGTATTTT. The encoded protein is CASSGQEADTQYF.

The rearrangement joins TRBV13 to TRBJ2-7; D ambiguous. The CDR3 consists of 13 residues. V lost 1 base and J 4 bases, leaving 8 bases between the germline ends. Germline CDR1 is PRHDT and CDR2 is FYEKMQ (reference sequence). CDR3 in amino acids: CASSLDRSYEQYF. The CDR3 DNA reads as TGTGCCAGCAGCTTAGACAGATCATACGAGCAGTACTTC.

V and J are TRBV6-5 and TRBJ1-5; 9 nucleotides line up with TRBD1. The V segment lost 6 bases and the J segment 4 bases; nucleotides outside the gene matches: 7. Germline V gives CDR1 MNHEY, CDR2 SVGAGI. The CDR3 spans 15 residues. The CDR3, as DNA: TGTGCCAGCAGAAAGGACAGGGGACGGAATCAGCCCCAGCATTTT. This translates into CASRKDRGRNQPQHF.

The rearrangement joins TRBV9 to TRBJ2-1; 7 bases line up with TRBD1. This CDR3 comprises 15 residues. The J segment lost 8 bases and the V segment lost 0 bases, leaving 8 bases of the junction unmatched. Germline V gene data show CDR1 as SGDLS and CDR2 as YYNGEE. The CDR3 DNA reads TGTGCCAGCAGCGTAGTAGGGGTCCAGGGGGATGAGCAGTTCTTC. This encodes CASSVVGVQGDEQFF. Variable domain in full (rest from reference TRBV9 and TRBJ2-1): DSGVTQTPKHLITATGQRVTLRCSPRSGDLSVYWYQQSLDQGLQFLIQYYNGEERAKGNILERFSAQQFPDLHSELNLSSLELGDSALYFCASSVVGVQGDEQFFGPGTRLTVL.

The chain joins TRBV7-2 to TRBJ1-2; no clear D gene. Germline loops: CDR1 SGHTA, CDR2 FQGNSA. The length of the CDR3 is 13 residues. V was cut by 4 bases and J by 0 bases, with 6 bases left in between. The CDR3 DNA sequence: TGTGCCAGCAGCTCCGGGTCTAACTATGGCTACACCTTC. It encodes CASSSGSNYGYTF.

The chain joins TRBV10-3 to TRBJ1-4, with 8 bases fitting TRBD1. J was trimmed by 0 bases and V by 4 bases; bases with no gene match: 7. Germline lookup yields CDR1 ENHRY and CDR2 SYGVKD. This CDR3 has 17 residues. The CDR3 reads CAISGTGRHATNEKLFF. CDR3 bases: TGTGCCATCAGTGGGACAGGGCGTCATGCAACTAATGAAAAACTGTTTTTT.

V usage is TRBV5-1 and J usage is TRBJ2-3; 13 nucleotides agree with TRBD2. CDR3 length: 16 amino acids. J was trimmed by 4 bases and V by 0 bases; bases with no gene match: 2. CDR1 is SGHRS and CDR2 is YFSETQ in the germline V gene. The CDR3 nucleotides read TGCGCCAGCAGCTTGGCCGGGACTAGCGGGGCAGATACGCAGTATTTT. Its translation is CASSLAGTSGADTQYF. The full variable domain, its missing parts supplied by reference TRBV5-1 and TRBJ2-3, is KAGVTQTPRYLIKTRGQQVTLSCSPISGHRSVSWYQQTPGQGLQFLFEYFSETQRNKGNFPGRFSGRQFSNSRSEMNVSTLELGDSALYLCASSLAGTSGADTQYFGPGTRLTVL.

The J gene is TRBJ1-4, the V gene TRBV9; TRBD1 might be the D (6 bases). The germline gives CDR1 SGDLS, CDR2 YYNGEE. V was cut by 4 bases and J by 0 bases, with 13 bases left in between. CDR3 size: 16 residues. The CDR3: CASSPEGGTTNEKLFF. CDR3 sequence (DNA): TGTGCCAGCAGCCCGGAGGGGGGGACAACTAATGAAAAACTGTTTTTT.

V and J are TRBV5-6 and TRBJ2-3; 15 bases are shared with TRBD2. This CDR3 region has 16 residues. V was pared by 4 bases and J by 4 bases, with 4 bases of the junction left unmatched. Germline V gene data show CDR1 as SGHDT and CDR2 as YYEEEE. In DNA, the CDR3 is TGTGCCAGCAGCGGTGGACTAGCGGGGGGGTCAGATACGCAGTATTTT. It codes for CASSGGLAGGSDTQYF. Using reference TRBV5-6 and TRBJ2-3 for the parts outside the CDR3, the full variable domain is DAGVTQSPTHLIKTRGQQVTLRCSPKSGHDTVSWYQQALGQGPQFIFQYYEEEERQRGNFPDRFSGHQFPNYSSELNVNALLLGDSALYLCASSGGLAGGSDTQYFGPGTRLTVL.

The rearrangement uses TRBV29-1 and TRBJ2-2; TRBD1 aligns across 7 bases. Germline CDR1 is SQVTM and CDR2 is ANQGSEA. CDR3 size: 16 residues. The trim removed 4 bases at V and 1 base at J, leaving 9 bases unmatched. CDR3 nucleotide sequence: TGCAGCGTTGCGATGTCCAGGGGGAAGAACACCGGGGAGCTGTTTTTT. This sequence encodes CSVAMSRGKNTGELFF.